One and the same sample provided the 23 T cell receptor beta chains below, sequenced in a study of OX40 agonist ivuxolimab in advanced cancers. The library was produced with the immunoSEQ multiplex PCR assay. TCRdb holds this immuneACCESS table with in-frame rearrangements only. Some clones are missing; in checked studies, unresolved V genes explain under half, and the rest has no known cause. The sample data list 66,000 or so clones, and 77% of these were observed just once. The ten biggest clones cover roughly 1.5% of the sample. The sample consisted of CD4+ or CD8+ T cells sorted from blood, taken in a trial of the OX40 agonist ivuxolimab. All receptors come from an adult with an advanced solid tumor such as melanoma, head and neck, liver or kidney cancer.

The rearrangement uses TRBV15 and TRBJ1-2; 7 bases line up with TRBD1. Trimming cost V 4 bases and J 8 bases; bases outside gene matches: 10. CDR1 is LNHNV and CDR2 is YYDKDF in the germline V gene (reference sequence). The CDR3 loop spans 14 amino acids. Written as DNA, the CDR3 is TGTGCCACCAGCATCGCGACAGGGCTTCGCGGCTACACCTTC. Its protein is CATSIATGLRGYTF.

This chain uses TRBV10-3 with TRBJ2-7; 10 positions agree with TRBD1. The germline gives CDR1 ENHRY, CDR2 SYGVKD. V was pared by 0 bases and J by 1 base, with 3 bases of the junction left unmatched. This CDR3 has 16 residues. The CDR3 DNA reads TGTGCCATCAGTGAGTCAGCGGGACAGGGGTCCTACGAGCAGTACTTC. Encoded protein: CAISESAGQGSYEQYF.

V is TRBV11-2 and J is TRBJ1-5; D is undetermined. CDR1 is SGHAT, CDR2 FQNNGV, per germline. V was pared by 2 bases and J by 5 bases, with 7 bases between. The CDR3 runs to 13 residues. The CDR3 region is CASSLNQDQPQHF. The CDR3 DNA reads as TGTGCCAGCAGCTTAAATCAGGATCAGCCCCAGCATTTT.

This clone was detected only once. The CDR3, as DNA: TGTGCCAGCAGTGATTCGGTAGCAGCATCCTACGAGCAGTACTTC. Translated: CASSDSVAASYEQYF. The chain carries TRBV2 and TRBJ2-7; D uncertain. The CDR3 spans 15 residues. Germline CDR1 reads SNHLY; CDR2 reads FYNNEI. With 3 bases removed from V and 1 base from J, the gap between germline ends came to 13 bases.

V and J are TRBV6-5 and TRBJ1-1; D gene unclear. Trimming removed 2 bases at V and 1 base at J, with 14 bases between. The CDR3 is 16 amino acids. Germline values: CDR1 MNHEY, CDR2 SVGAGI. The CDR3 spells CASSYDPRNRNTEAFF. CDR3 nucleotide sequence: TGTGCCAGCAGTTACGACCCCAGGAACCGGAACACTGAAGCTTTCTTT.

The CDR3 DNA sequence: TGTGCCAGCAGCCCAAACCCGGGCCGTTACGAGCAGTACTTC. It codes for CASSPNPGRYEQYF. The chain joins TRBV11-2 to TRBJ2-7, with unresolved D. The V end lost 5 bases, the J end lost 4 bases, and 15 bases lay between the germline ends. This CDR3 is 14 amino acids long. The germline V gene has CDR1 SGHAT and CDR2 FQNNGV.

This clone was counted only a few times. The CDR3 DNA reads as TGCGCCAGCAGCTTGGAAGGGGGCCTCTACAATGAGCAGTTCTTC. It codes for CASSLEGGLYNEQFF. The V call is TRBV5-1, the J call TRBJ2-1; TRBD1 agrees at 7 bases. There are 15 residues in the CDR3. Trimming removed 0 bases from V and 3 bases from J; junction bases left unmatched: 3. Germline assignment: CDR1 SGHRS and CDR2 YFSETQ.

The CDR3: CASSLEDTFYNEQFF. The CDR3 DNA sequence: TGTGCCAGCAGCTTGGAGGACACCTTTTACAATGAGCAGTTCTTC. This sequence joins TRBV7-6 and TRBJ2-1, with D perhaps matching TRBD1 or TRBD2 (5 bases each). V was shortened by 3 bases and J by 4 bases, with 13 bases between the two germline ends. CDR3 length: 15 residues. Germline V lookup: CDR1 SGHVS, CDR2 FNYEAQ.

This clone showed up just a few times. The chain recombines TRBV29-1 with TRBJ2-7; TRBD2 agrees at 9 bases. V gave up 5 bases and J gave up 5 bases; unmatched junction bases: 7. Looked up from germline, CDR1 is SQVTM and CDR2 is ANQGSEA. The CDR3 has 13 amino acids. Written as DNA, the CDR3 is TGCAGCGTTCTTACCGGGACTAGCAACGAGCAGTACTTC. Translating it yields CSVLTGTSNEQYF.

The chain couples TRBV19 to TRBJ2-3; TRBD1 aligns across 7 bases. The trim removed 5 bases at V and 4 bases at J, leaving 9 bases unmatched. The CDR3 consists of 15 residues. Looked up from germline, CDR1 is LNHDA and CDR2 is SQIVND (reference sequence). The CDR3 reads CASSDPGQNPDTQYF. The CDR3 DNA reads as TGTGCCAGTAGTGATCCGGGACAGAACCCAGATACGCAGTATTTT. The full variable domain, completed using reference TRBV19 and TRBJ2-3, is DGGITQSPKYLFRKEGQNVTLSCEQNLNHDAMYWYRQDPGQGLRLIYYSQIVNDFQKGDIAEGYSVSREKKESFPLTVTSAQKNPTAFYLCASSDPGQNPDTQYFGPGTRLTVL.

The chain joins TRBV18 to TRBJ1-1, with 9 nucleotides matching TRBD1. Trimming removed 3 bases from V and 0 bases from J; junction bases left unmatched: 8. This CDR3 contains 17 residues. Germline-derived CDR1 and CDR2 are KGHSH and LQKENI. The CDR3: CASSPYRDRAMNTEAFF. The CDR3 DNA reads as TGTGCCAGCTCACCGTACCGGGACAGGGCCATGAACACTGAAGCTTTCTTT.

The rearrangement joins TRBV11-2 to TRBJ2-5, with TRBD2 matching 7 bases. V lost 3 bases and J lost 7; bases outside the gene matches: 11. Germline V lookup: CDR1 SGHAT, CDR2 FQNNGV. The CDR3 spans 15 residues. The CDR3: CASSLPAAPGGTQYF. The CDR3 DNA sequence: TGTGCCAGCAGCTTGCCGGCGGCCCCGGGGGGGACCCAGTACTTC.

This rearrangement joins TRBV5-1 to TRBJ2-1; TRBD1 aligns across 7 bases. The germline V gene has CDR1 SGHRS and CDR2 YFSETQ. The CDR3 is made up of 15 amino acids. Trimming cost V 0 bases and J 8 bases; bases outside gene matches: 8. CDR3 sequence (DNA): TGCGCCAGCAGCTTGGGCAGGGGGATCTGGGATGAGCAGTTCTTC. Its protein product is CASSLGRGIWDEQFF.

The rearrangement joins TRBV2 to TRBJ2-1; D is possibly TRBD2 (7 bases). Germline-derived CDR1 and CDR2 are SNHLY and FYNNEI. V dropped 3 bases and J dropped 6 bases, with 12 bases sitting between them. CDR3 length: 14 residues. The CDR3 region is CASSDRGAANEQFF. In DNA, the CDR3 is TGTGCCAGCAGTGATCGGGGGGCTGCCAATGAGCAGTTCTTC. Complete variable domain (other parts from reference TRBV2 and TRBJ2-1): EPEVTQTPSHQVTQMGQEVILRCVPISNHLYFYWYRQILGQKVEFLVSFYNNEISEKSEIFDDQFSVERPDGSNFTLKIRSTKLEDSAMYFCASSDRGAANEQFFGPGTRLTVL.

The gene calls are TRBV5-1 and TRBJ1-2; 8 nucleotides agree with TRBD1. V lost 2 bases, J lost 8 bases, and 5 bases stayed unmatched. The CDR3 is 13 amino acids. Per germline, CDR1 SGHRS and CDR2 YFSETQ. This CDR3 reads CASSFNRGGGYTF. The DNA for the CDR3 is TGCGCCAGCAGCTTTAACAGGGGGGGAGGCTACACCTTC.

The rearrangement joins TRBV5-1 to TRBJ2-2; D uncertain. The CDR3 totals 14 residues. V lost 4 bases, J lost 1 base, and 8 bases lay in between. Germline V gives CDR1 SGHRS, CDR2 YFSETQ. In DNA form, the CDR3 reads TGCGCCAGCAGCCATGGGGAGAACACCGGGGAGCTGTTTTTT. This gives the protein CASSHGENTGELFF. The full variable domain, in which reference TRBV5-1 and TRBJ2-2 provide the parts outside the CDR3, is KAGVTQTPRYLIKTRGQQVTLSCSPISGHRSVSWYQQTPGQGLQFLFEYFSETQRNKGNFPGRFSGRQFSNSRSEMNVSTLELGDSALYLCASSHGENTGELFFGEGSRLTVL.

This clone was observed once. The chain couples TRBV19 to TRBJ1-1; TRBD1 matches 8 bases. CDR1 and CDR2 from the germline V gene are LNHDA and SQIVND (reference sequence). Losses at the gene ends were 5 bases for V and 1 base for J; bases not matched to a gene: 6. CDR3 size: 15 residues. The CDR3 is CASSSGQGGNTEAFF. The CDR3 region has the DNA TGTGCCAGTAGTTCCGGACAGGGAGGGAACACTGAAGCTTTCTTT. Full variable domain (remainder filled in from reference TRBV19 and TRBJ1-1): DGGITQSPKYLFRKEGQNVTLSCEQNLNHDAMYWYRQDPGQGLRLIYYSQIVNDFQKGDIAEGYSVSREKKESFPLTVTSAQKNPTAFYLCASSSGQGGNTEAFFGQGTRLTVV.

V is TRBV10-3 and J is TRBJ1-1; TRBD1 aligns across 8 bases. The CDR3 spans 13 residues. Trimming took 5 bases from V and 8 from J; bases not matched to a gene: 7. Germline loops: CDR1 ENHRY, CDR2 SYGVKD. CDR3 protein: CAISISGQAEAFF. CDR3 bases: TGTGCCATCAGTATATCGGGACAGGCAGAAGCTTTCTTT.

The rearrangement joins TRBV18 to TRBJ2-1; TRBD2 agrees at 13 bases. Germline-derived CDR1 and CDR2 are KGHSH and LQKENI. Trimming took 8 bases from V and 7 from J; bases not matched to a gene: 14. The CDR3 consists of 17 residues. Here the CDR3 reads CASADRITSGRANEQFF. CDR3 bases: TGTGCCAGCGCCGACAGGATTACTAGCGGGAGGGCTAATGAGCAGTTCTTC.

On this clone: This CDR3 is also generated by other DNA sequences in the sample. This chain joins TRBV5-1 and TRBJ1-1; D possibly corresponds to TRBD1 (6 bases). Germline-derived CDR1 and CDR2 are SGHRS and YFSETQ. The CDR3 is 13 amino acids. Deletions cut 3 bases from V and 1 base from J, with 7 bases between. CDR3 sequence: CASSSGQNTEAFF. DNA of the CDR3: TGCGCCAGCAGCTCGGGACAGAACACTGAAGCTTTCTTT.

By share, this clone counts as medium-sized. This chain joins TRBV30 and TRBJ2-4, with D maybe TRBD2 (5 bases). CDR1 is GTSNPN, CDR2 SVGIG, per germline (reference sequence). CDR3 length equals 12 residues. The V gene lost 2 bases and the J gene lost 8 bases, with 10 bases spanning the gap. This chain's CDR3 is CAWSTGMDIQYF. The DNA for the CDR3 is TGTGCCTGGAGTACGGGGATGGACATTCAGTACTTC. Supplemented by reference TRBV30 and TRBJ2-4, the full variable domain reads SQTIHQWPATLVQPVGSPLSLECTVEGTSNPNLYWYRQAAGRGLQLLFYSVGIGQISSEVPQNLSASRPQDRQFILSSKKLLLSDSGFYLCAWSTGMDIQYFGAGTRLSVL.

The chain links TRBV5-1 to TRBJ2-1; tentatively, D is TRBD1 (6 bases). The CDR3 has 18 amino acids. V dropped 2 bases and J dropped 0 bases, with 18 bases sitting between them. Germline V gene data show CDR1 as SGHRS and CDR2 as YFSETQ. CDR3: CASSLTPTGPDSYNEQFF. CDR3 in DNA: TGCGCCAGCAGCTTAACCCCTACAGGGCCTGACTCCTACAATGAGCAGTTCTTC.

This clone turned up a few times. The chain is built from TRBV18 and TRBJ2-7; D is uncertain. V dropped 0 bases and J dropped 2 bases, with 8 bases sitting between them. The CDR3 covers 14 residues. CDR1 is KGHSH and CDR2 is LQKENI in the germline V gene. This chain's CDR3 is CASSPPSIPYEQYF. The CDR3 nucleotides are TGTGCCAGCTCACCACCTTCGATTCCCTACGAGCAGTACTTC.